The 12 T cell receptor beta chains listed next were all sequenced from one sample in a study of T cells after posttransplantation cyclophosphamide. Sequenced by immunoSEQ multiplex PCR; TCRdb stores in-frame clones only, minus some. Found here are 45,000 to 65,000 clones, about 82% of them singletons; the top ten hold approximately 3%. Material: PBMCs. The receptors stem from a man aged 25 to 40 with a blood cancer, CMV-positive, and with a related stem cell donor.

The DNA of the CDR3 is TGTGCCAGCAGTGAAGCAAGGAGGACAGGCAATCAGCCCCAGCATTTT. Its protein product is CASSEARRTGNQPQHF. The chain employs TRBV6-1 and TRBJ1-5, with D possibly matching TRBD1 (6 bases). The V end lost 0 bases, the J end lost 2 bases, and 11 bases lay between the germline ends. Germline V gene data show CDR1 as MNHNS and CDR2 as SASEGT. This CDR3 region has 16 residues.

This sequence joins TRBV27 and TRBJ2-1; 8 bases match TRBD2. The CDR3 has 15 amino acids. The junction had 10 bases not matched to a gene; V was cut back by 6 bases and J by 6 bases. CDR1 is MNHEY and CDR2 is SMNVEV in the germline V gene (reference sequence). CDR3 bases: TGTGCCAGCAGCTTCGGGAGGGGAGCGTTCAATGAGCAGTTCTTC. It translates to CASSFGRGAFNEQFF.

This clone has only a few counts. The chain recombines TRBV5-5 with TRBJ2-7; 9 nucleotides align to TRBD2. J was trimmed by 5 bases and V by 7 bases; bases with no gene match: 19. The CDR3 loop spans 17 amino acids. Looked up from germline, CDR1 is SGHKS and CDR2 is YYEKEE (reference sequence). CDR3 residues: CASRGGWREGLVNEQYF. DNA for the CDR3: TGTGCCAGCCGGGGGGGTTGGCGGGAGGGCCTGGTTAACGAGCAGTACTTC.

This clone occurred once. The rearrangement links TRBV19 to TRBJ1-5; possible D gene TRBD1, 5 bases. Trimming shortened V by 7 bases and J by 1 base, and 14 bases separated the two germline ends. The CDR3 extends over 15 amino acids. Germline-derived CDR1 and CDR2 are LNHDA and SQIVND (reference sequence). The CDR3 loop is CASTKQSGSNQPQHF. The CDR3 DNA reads TGTGCCAGTACCAAACAATCAGGGAGCAATCAGCCCCAGCATTTT.

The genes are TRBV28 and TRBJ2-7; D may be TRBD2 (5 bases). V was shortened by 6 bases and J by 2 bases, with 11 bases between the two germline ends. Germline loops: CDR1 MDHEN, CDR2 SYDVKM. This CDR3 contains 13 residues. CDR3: CASRGGSPYEQYF. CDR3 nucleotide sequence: TGTGCCAGCAGAGGCGGGTCGCCCTACGAGCAGTACTTC.

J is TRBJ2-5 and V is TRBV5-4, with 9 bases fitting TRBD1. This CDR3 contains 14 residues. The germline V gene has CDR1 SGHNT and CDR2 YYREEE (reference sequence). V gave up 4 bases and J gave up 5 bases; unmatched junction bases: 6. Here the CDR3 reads CASSPGQGRETQYF. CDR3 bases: TGTGCCAGCAGCCCCGGACAGGGGAGGGAGACCCAGTACTTC. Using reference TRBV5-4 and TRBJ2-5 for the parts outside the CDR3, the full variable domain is ETGVTQSPTHLIKTRGQQVTLRCSSQSGHNTVSWYQQALGQGPQFIFQYYREEENGRGNFPPRFSGLQFPNYSSELNVNALELDDSALYLCASSPGQGRETQYFGPGTRLLVL.

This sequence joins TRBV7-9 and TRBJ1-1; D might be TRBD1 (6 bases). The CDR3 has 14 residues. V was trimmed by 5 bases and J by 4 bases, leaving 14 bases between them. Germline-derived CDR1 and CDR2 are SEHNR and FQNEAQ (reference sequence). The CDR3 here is CASSPRTGSTEAFF. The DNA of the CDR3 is TGTGCCAGCAGCCCACGAACAGGGTCCACTGAAGCTTTCTTT.

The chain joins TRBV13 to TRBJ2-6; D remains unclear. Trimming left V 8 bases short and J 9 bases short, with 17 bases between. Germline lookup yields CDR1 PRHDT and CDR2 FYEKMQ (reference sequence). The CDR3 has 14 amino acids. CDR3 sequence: CASLIRQENNVLTF. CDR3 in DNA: TGTGCCAGCCTTATCAGGCAGGAAAACAACGTCCTGACTTTC.

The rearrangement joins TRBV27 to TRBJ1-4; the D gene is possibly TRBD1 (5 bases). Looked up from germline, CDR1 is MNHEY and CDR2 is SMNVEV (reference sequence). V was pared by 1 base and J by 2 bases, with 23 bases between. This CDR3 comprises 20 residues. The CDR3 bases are TGTGCCAGCAGTTTATGGGGGGTCCGACCCTCCCGAGGGACTAATGAAAAACTGTTTTTT. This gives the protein CASSLWGVRPSRGTNEKLFF.

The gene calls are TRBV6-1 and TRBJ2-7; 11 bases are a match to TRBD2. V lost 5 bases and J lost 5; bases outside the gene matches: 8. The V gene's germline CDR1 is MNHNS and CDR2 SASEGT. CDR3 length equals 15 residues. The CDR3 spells CASSPIAGGGDEQYF. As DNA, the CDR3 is TGTGCCAGCAGTCCAATAGCGGGAGGGGGCGACGAGCAGTACTTC.

CDR3 protein: CAITTGASYGYTF. In DNA, the CDR3 is TGTGCCATCACGACAGGGGCATCCTATGGCTACACCTTC. The rearrangement links TRBV10-3 to TRBJ1-2, with 8 bases lining up with TRBD1. CDR3 length equals 13 residues. Germline V lookup: CDR1 ENHRY, CDR2 SYGVKD. Losses at the gene ends were 7 bases for V and 4 bases for J; bases not matched to a gene: 5.

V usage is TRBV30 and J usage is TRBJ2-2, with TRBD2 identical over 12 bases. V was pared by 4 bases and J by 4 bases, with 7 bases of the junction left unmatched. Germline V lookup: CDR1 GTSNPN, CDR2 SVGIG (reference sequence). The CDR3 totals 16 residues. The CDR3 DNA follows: TGTGCCTGGACGACGACTAGCGGGAGACGCACCGGGGAGCTGTTTTTT. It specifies CAWTTTSGRRTGELFF.